This T cell receptor beta chain appears in the sequencing data of a study of CD8+ T cells in alopecia areata. PBMCs served as the source from which CD4+ and CD8+ T cells were sorted. Extraction of RNA preceded its reverse transcription into cDNA, which served as the sequencing template. TCRdb keeps only in-frame clones here, not all; method: immunoSEQ multiplex PCR. The data contain around 60,000 clones, 44% of them singletons. V was cut by 3 bases and J by 1 base, with 13 bases left in between. The V gene's germline CDR1 is SGHDT and CDR2 YYEEEE. The CDR3 length is 15 residues. The chain combines TRBV5-6 with TRBJ1-1; a weak D match, TRBD1 (6 bases). The sequenced material came from NKG2D-low CD8+ T cells sorted from blood. This clonotype originated in a human donor with alopecia areata. The CDR3 sequence: CASSWATGRNTEAFF. The CDR3 nucleotides are TGTGCCAGCAGCTGGGCGACAGGTAGGAACACTGAAGCTTTCTTT.